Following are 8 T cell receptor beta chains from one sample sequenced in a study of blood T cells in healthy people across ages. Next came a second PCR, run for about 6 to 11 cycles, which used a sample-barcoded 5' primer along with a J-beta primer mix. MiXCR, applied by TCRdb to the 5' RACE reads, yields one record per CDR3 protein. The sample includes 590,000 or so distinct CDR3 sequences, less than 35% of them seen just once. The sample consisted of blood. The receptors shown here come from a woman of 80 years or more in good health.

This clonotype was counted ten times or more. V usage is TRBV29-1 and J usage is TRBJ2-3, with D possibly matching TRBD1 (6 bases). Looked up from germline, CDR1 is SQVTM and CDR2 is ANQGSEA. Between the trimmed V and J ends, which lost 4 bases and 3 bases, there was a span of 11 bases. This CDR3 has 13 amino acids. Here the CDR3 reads CSVATGMTDTQYF. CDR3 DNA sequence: TGCAGCGTTGCTACAGGGATGACAGATACGCAGTATTTT.

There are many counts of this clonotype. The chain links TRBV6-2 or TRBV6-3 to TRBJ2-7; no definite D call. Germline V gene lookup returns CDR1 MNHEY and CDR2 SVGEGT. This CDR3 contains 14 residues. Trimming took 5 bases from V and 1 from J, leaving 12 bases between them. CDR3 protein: CASSLRAQSYEQYF. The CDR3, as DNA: TGTGCCAGCAGTCTTAGGGCACAGTCCTACGAGCAGTACTTC.

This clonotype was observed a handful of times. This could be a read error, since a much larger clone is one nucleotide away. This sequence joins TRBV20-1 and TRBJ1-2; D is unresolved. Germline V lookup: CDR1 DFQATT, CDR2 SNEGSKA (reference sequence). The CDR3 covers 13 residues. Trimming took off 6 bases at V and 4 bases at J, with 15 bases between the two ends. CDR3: CSALAVGGYGYTF. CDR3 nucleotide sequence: TGCAGTGCCTTGGCTGTGGGTGGCTATGGCTACACCTTC.

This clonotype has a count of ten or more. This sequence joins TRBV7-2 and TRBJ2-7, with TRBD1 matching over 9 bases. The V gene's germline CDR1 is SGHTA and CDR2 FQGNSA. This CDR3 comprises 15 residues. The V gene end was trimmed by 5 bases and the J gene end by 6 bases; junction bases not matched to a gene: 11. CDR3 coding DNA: TGTGCCAGCAGCCCACTACAGGGGGCGATGACCGAGCAGTACTTC. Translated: CASSPLQGAMTEQYF.

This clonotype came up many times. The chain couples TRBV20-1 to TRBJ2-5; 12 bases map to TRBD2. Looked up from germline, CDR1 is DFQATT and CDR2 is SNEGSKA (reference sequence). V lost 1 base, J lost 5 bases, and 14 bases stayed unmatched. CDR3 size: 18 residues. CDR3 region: CSARAQRASGGATETQYF. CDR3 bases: TGCAGTGCTAGAGCCCAGAGGGCTAGCGGGGGGGCTACGGAGACCCAGTACTTC.

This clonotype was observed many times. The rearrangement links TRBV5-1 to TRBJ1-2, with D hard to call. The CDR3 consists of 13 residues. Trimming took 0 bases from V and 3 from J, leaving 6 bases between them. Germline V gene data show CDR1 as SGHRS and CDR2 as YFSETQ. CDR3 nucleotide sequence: TGCGCCAGCAGCTTGGTCGCGGACTATGGCTACACCTTC. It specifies CASSLVADYGYTF.

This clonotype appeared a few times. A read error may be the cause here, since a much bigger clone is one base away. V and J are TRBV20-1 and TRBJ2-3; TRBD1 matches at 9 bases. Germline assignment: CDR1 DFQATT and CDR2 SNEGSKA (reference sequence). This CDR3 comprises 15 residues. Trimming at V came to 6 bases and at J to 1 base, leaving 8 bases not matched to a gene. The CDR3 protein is CSAPSRDRGTDTQYF. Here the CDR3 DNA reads TGCAGTGCCCCGTCCCGGGACAGGGGCACAGATACGCAGTATTTT.

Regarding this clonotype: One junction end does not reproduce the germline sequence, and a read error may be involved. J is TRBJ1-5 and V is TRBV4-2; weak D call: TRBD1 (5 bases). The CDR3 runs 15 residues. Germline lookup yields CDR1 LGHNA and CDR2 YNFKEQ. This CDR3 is CAGSLNQGSNQPQHF. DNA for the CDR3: TGTGCCGGCAGCCTAAACCAGGGTAGTAATCAGCCCCAGCATTTT.